The clone carrying this T cell receptor (beta chain) was counted between two and nine times. Its antigen is currently unknown. Together with a sample-barcoded 5' primer, a J-beta primer mix was included in a second PCR lasting about 6 to 11 cycles. TCRdb processed the 5' RACE reads anew with MiXCR; each CDR3 protein has one entry. The sample yields around 1.5 million distinct CDR3 sequences, around 35% seen once. The data were obtained in a study of blood T cells in healthy people across ages. Study background: The capture of about one barcoded beta molecule per two T cells was achieved by template switching. General study findings and limits: What prevented conclusive comparison of naive and antigen-experienced cells was that PBMCs were unsorted. Unknown CMV status may confound age-related changes in expanded clones.

This CDR3 spans 14 amino acids. V shed 11 bases and J shed 1 base, with 17 bases lying between them. Germline CDR1 is MNHEY and CDR2 is SMNVEV (reference sequence). Material for sequencing was blood. The chain combines TRBV27 with TRBJ1-1; a weak D match, TRBD1 (6 bases). The sequence was collected from a woman aged 25 to 45 in good health. The CDR3 reads CAASPWGQNTEAFF. The CDR3 DNA reads TGTGCCGCCAGTCCGTGGGGACAGAACACTGAAGCTTTCTTT.